This TCR beta chain was obtained from a study of blood T cell repertoires in COVID-19 (dated by TCRdb to 2019 to 2021). The study in broad terms: Samples from collaborators originated in the United States, Italy and Spain and spanned both the acute and convalescent phases of COVID-19. Subjects who had been exposed to COVID-19, were actively infected with it, or had recovered from it provided the deeply sampled blood TCRbeta repertoires that made up the dataset. HLA class I and class II types, where available, came from metadata supplied by the sample provider rather than from assay-based typing. Samples were obtained from the ongoing ImmuneRACE study (first 160 participants) and from some 1,300 subjects provided by 6 global collaborators. A de-identified subject ID, COVID-19 status, age in years and sex were almost always included in the sample metadata. The prospective study material was composed of cDNA or gDNA derived from T cells, B-cell-depleted T cells, or PBMCs. The repertoires were made available in a free public database intended to serve as a resource for research on the immune response to SARS-CoV-2.

What the authors observed across the whole study: The amount of clinical and demographic metadata varied by source and participant and was provided uncurated.

Collaborating institutions collected whole blood in K2EDTA tubes following their own protocols. Collaborator samples were shipped for TCRbeta analysis as frozen whole blood, isolated PBMCs, or DNA extracted from either sample type. Details on this clone: Its antigen remains undetermined. Per-nucleotide qualities are absent, and no much larger clonotype sits a single base away.

TCRbeta CDR3 regions were amplified from genomic DNA using the immunoSEQ Assay, a bias-controlled multiplex PCR. The paper's data handling went like this. Within the assay, amplification of reference gene primers was used to estimate how many nucleated cells each sample contained. To quantify the absolute abundance of each unique TCRbeta CDR3 rearrangement, sequence reads were collapsed and filtered. For each sample, productive Simpson clonality was calculated by taking the square root of Simpson's diversity index across productive rearrangements. Held by TCRdb, this immuneACCESS table contains in-frame sequences only and omits some clones. Under half of the omission traces to an unresolved V gene where checked; the cause of the rest is unknown. For V, J and clone size, that table is used; D and trimming come from the DNA. For this sample there are about 54,000 clones; approximately 91% appear just once. Over 6.5% of the sample comes from the top ten.

Trimming takes 6 bases off V and 5 bases off J; junction bases not matched to a gene: 7. Reading from cysteine to phenylalanine, the CDR3 counts 14 amino acids. Only the CDR3 DNA stays, 42 bases, in frame from base 1. The germline V gene yields MNHEY for CDR1 and SVGAGI for CDR2. The sequence was obtained from a woman between 55 and 75 years old with active or convalescent COVID-19. The rearranged chain carries TRBV6-5 and TRBJ1-5; 7 middle bases align to TRBD1. Sequencing input: peripheral blood. The DNA sequence is given as TGTGCCAGCAGGAAGACAGGGTTCGATCAGCCCCAGCATTTT. It codes for CASRKTGFDQPQHF.